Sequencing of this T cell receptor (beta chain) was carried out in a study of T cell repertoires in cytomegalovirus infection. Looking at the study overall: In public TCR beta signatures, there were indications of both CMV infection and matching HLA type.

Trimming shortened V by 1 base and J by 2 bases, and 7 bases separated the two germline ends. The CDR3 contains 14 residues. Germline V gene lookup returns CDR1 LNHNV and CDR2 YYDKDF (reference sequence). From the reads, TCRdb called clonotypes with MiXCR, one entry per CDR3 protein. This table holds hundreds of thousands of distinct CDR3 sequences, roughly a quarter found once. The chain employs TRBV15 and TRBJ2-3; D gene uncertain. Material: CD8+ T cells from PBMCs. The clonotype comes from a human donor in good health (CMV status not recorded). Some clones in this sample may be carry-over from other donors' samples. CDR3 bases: TGTGCCACCAGCAGAGTAGAAGTCACAGATACGCAGTATTTT. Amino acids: CATSRVEVTDTQYF.